The 23 T cell receptor beta chains below were found in one sample sequenced in a study of blood T cell repertoires in COVID-19. The data were produced by immunoSEQ multiplex PCR, yet TCRdb's version contains in-frame clones alone and is incomplete. The data show 99,000 or so clones, around 76% seen once. Sequenced material: peripheral blood. Every receptor here comes from an older woman with acute or convalescent COVID-19.

The chain is built from TRBV11-2 and TRBJ2-1; 9 nucleotides line up with TRBD2. The germline gives CDR1 SGHAT, CDR2 FQNNGV. The CDR3 consists of 16 residues. The V gene end was trimmed by 1 base and the J gene end by 8 bases; junction bases not matched to a gene: 9. This CDR3 reads CASSLVAGGPLDEQFF. CDR3 in DNA: TGTGCCAGCAGCTTAGTGGCGGGGGGGCCCTTGGATGAGCAGTTCTTC.

The V call is TRBV6-2 or TRBV6-3, the J call TRBJ1-5, with D tentatively TRBD1 (5 bases). Trimming took off 5 bases at V and 1 base at J, with 9 bases between the two ends. The CDR3 consists of 14 residues. Germline V gene sequence: CDR1 MNHEY, CDR2 SVGEGT. This CDR3 is CASSNGGSNQPQHF. In DNA, the CDR3 is TGTGCCAGCAGTAACGGGGGGAGCAATCAGCCCCAGCATTTT.

The CDR3 DNA follows: TGCGCCAGCAGCTTGGGAGTAGGGGCTGGAAACACCATATATTTT. Its translation is CASSLGVGAGNTIYF. This chain joins TRBV5-1 and TRBJ1-3; D may be TRBD1 (5 bases). V lost 0 bases, J lost 2 bases, and 9 bases lay in between. CDR1 is SGHRS, CDR2 YFSETQ, per germline. This CDR3 contains 15 residues. The whole variable domain, remainder taken from reference TRBV5-1 and TRBJ1-3, is KAGVTQTPRYLIKTRGQQVTLSCSPISGHRSVSWYQQTPGQGLQFLFEYFSETQRNKGNFPGRFSGRQFSNSRSEMNVSTLELGDSALYLCASSLGVGAGNTIYFGEGSWLTVV.

This chain joins TRBV28 and TRBJ1-2, with unresolved D. The CDR3 is 15 amino acids. Germline values: CDR1 MDHEN, CDR2 SYDVKM. Trimming removed 3 bases at V and 0 bases at J, with 11 bases between. CDR3 amino acids: CASSLVGDTNYGYTF. Written as DNA, the CDR3 is TGTGCCAGCAGTTTGGTTGGAGATACTAACTATGGCTACACCTTC.

V and J are TRBV12-3 or TRBV12-4 and TRBJ1-3; D possibly corresponds to TRBD1 (6 bases). The CDR3 length is 11 residues. V lost 3 bases, J lost 11 bases, and 8 bases lay in between. CDR3 coding DNA: TGTGCCAGCAGTTTGGGGGGGCCCATATATTTT. Amino acids: CASSLGGPIYF.

This clone was counted only a few times. This chain joins TRBV7-6 and TRBJ2-7, with D possibly matching TRBD1 (6 bases). Germline V gives CDR1 SGHVS, CDR2 FNYEAQ. This CDR3 has 14 residues. The V end lost 0 bases, the J end lost 0 bases, and 6 bases lay between the germline ends. CDR3 region: CASSLATGSYEQYF. CDR3 bases: TGTGCCAGCAGCTTAGCGACAGGCTCCTACGAGCAGTACTTC.

The V and J genes are TRBV7-2 and TRBJ2-5; 9 bases line up with TRBD2. In germline, CDR1 is SGHTA, CDR2 FQGNSA. The V gene end was trimmed by 5 bases and the J gene end by 5 bases; junction bases not matched to a gene: 9. The CDR3 length is 15 residues. CDR3 sequence reads: CASSPQTSGMETQYF. The CDR3 DNA reads TGTGCCAGCAGCCCACAGACTAGCGGTATGGAGACCCAGTACTTC.

The chain links TRBV10-2 to TRBJ1-3; D call uncertain. Germline CDR1 WSHSY, CDR2 SAAADI. This CDR3 has 14 amino acids. V lost 0 bases and J lost 4, with 7 bases in between. The CDR3 DNA sequence: TGCGCCAGCAGTGAGTCTGGCAGGGGAAACACCATATATTTT. As protein: CASSESGRGNTIYF.

The chain couples TRBV12-3 or TRBV12-4 to TRBJ2-7; TRBD1 matches at 8 bases. The V gene end was trimmed by 6 bases and the J gene end by 3 bases; junction bases not matched to a gene: 4. This CDR3 has 13 residues. Here the CDR3 reads CASSRGQGYEQYF. The CDR3 nucleotides are TGTGCCAGCAGCAGAGGACAGGGCTACGAGCAGTACTTC.

This clone has a single count. This chain connects TRBV9 to TRBJ1-1, with 8 nucleotides matching TRBD1. The CDR3 runs 15 residues. With 3 bases clipped from V and 4 bases from J, the junction kept 8 bases outside the gene matches. Germline-derived CDR1 and CDR2 are SGDLS and YYNGEE. In DNA form, the CDR3 reads TGTGCCAGCAGCGCCCCCGACAGGGGTGCCACTGAAGCTTTCTTT. Encoded protein: CASSAPDRGATEAFF. The whole variable domain, filled in from reference TRBV9 and TRBJ1-1, reads DSGVTQTPKHLITATGQRVTLRCSPRSGDLSVYWYQQSLDQGLQFLIQYYNGEERAKGNILERFSAQQFPDLHSELNLSSLELGDSALYFCASSAPDRGATEAFFGQGTRLTVV.

This clone was recorded only once. The CDR3 sequence is CASSIRRGEGDTQYF. CDR3 bases: TGTGCCAGTAGTATCCGGCGGGGGGAGGGAGATACGCAGTATTTT. V usage is TRBV19 and J usage is TRBJ2-3, with 8 bases identical to TRBD2. Per germline, CDR1 LNHDA and CDR2 SQIVND (reference sequence). This CDR3 contains 15 residues. The J segment lost 5 bases and the V segment lost 3 bases, leaving 7 bases of the junction unmatched.

The CDR3 sequence: CASSYSIHGTGNYGYTF. The CDR3 bases are TGTGCCAGCAGTTACTCGATTCACGGAACAGGGAACTATGGCTACACCTTC. J is TRBJ1-2 and V is TRBV6-2 or TRBV6-3; D might be TRBD1 (6 bases). This CDR3 is built from 17 residues. CDR1 is MNHEY and CDR2 is SVGEGT in the germline V gene. Trimming pared 0 bases from V and 2 bases from J, leaving 16 bases between.

The V call is TRBV18, the J call TRBJ1-2; 9 bases map to TRBD1. This CDR3 region has 15 residues. The V segment lost 1 base and the J segment 7 bases; nucleotides outside the gene matches: 7. Germline-derived CDR1 and CDR2 are KGHSH and LQKENI. This CDR3 is CASSPLGQGDSGYTF. The DNA of the CDR3 is TGTGCCAGCTCACCACTGGGACAGGGTGATAGTGGCTACACCTTC.

The chain is built from TRBV6-5 and TRBJ2-7; the match to TRBD1 covers 8 bases. Germline CDR1 reads MNHEY; CDR2 reads SVGAGI. V shed 4 bases, J shed 0 bases, and the junction held 2 bases outside the gene matches. This CDR3 has 14 residues. In DNA form, the CDR3 reads TGTGCCAGCAGTTTCAGGGGGCCCTCCTACGAGCAGTACTTC. Its protein is CASSFRGPSYEQYF.

This chain connects TRBV19 to TRBJ1-3; D is uncertain. The CDR3 spans 14 residues. Germline V gene sequence: CDR1 LNHDA, CDR2 SQIVND (reference sequence). V shed 8 bases and J shed 4 bases, with 15 bases lying between them. CDR3 nucleotides: TGTGCCAGTCGGGAAGGAGGGTCCGGAAACACCATATATTTT. Its translation: CASREGGSGNTIYF. The full variable domain, in which reference TRBV19 and TRBJ1-3 provide the parts outside the CDR3, is DGGITQSPKYLFRKEGQNVTLSCEQNLNHDAMYWYRQDPGQGLRLIYYSQIVNDFQKGDIAEGYSVSREKKESFPLTVTSAQKNPTAFYLCASREGGSGNTIYFGEGSWLTVV.

The V and J genes are TRBV27 and TRBJ2-1; D gene unclear. The germline V and J ends were trimmed by 0 bases and 9 bases, with 9 bases remaining between them. CDR3 length: 13 residues. From germline, CDR1 is MNHEY and CDR2 SMNVEV (reference sequence). As DNA, the CDR3 is TGTGCCAGCAGTTTATCGGTCAATAGTGAGCAGTTCTTC. Protein: CASSLSVNSEQFF.

The chain uses TRBV19 and TRBJ2-1; 7 positions match TRBD1. Germline CDR1 LNHDA, CDR2 SQIVND (reference sequence). The CDR3 is made up of 16 amino acids. V shed 5 bases and J 7 bases; nucleotides not matched to a gene: 14. The CDR3 DNA follows: TGTGCCAGTAGTGTACAGGGGCAGCGTGCCGTGAATGAGCAGTTCTTC. This encodes CASSVQGQRAVNEQFF. The full variable domain, with the rest looked up from reference TRBV19 and TRBJ2-1, is DGGITQSPKYLFRKEGQNVTLSCEQNLNHDAMYWYRQDPGQGLRLIYYSQIVNDFQKGDIAEGYSVSREKKESFPLTVTSAQKNPTAFYLCASSVQGQRAVNEQFFGPGTRLTVL.

The chain has TRBV9 and TRBJ2-7; D is ambiguous. Per the germline V gene, CDR1 is SGDLS and CDR2 is YYNGEE. V lost 0 bases to trimming and J lost 3 bases, with 13 bases between them. CDR3 length: 15 residues. CDR3 region: CASSVEIGSGYEQYF. The CDR3 region has the DNA TGTGCCAGCAGCGTAGAAATCGGATCGGGCTACGAGCAGTACTTC.

This clone was observed a handful of times. The gene calls are TRBV5-1 and TRBJ2-7, with TRBD2 identical over 8 bases. This CDR3 spans 16 amino acids. Per germline, CDR1 SGHRS and CDR2 YFSETQ. CDR3 bases: TGCCCCCGCTTGAGCCGTCGGGGGGGCCCGGGGGGGGAGCAGTACTTC. Translation: CPRLSRRGGPGGEQYF.

This rearrangement joins TRBV28 to TRBJ1-1; 7 nucleotides align to TRBD1. The CDR3 consists of 15 residues. V shed 8 bases and J 1 base; nucleotides not matched to a gene: 10. Germline V gene sequence: CDR1 MDHEN, CDR2 SYDVKM. CDR3 coding DNA: TGTGCCAGCGCCTTAAAGGGGGCAGGGAACACTGAAGCTTTCTTT. This codes for CASALKGAGNTEAFF.

This chain uses TRBV27 with TRBJ1-2; D not resolved. CDR1 is MNHEY and CDR2 is SMNVEV in the germline V gene (reference sequence). Between the trimmed V and J ends, which lost 6 bases and 6 bases, there was a span of 8 bases. This CDR3 contains 11 residues. The CDR3 bases are TGTGCCAGCAGCGAGGCGGATGGCTACACCTTC. Residues: CASSEADGYTF.

V is TRBV5-6 and J is TRBJ2-5, with D uncertain. This CDR3 has 16 residues. Per germline, CDR1 SGHDT and CDR2 YYEEEE. The V gene lost 1 base and the J gene lost 5 bases, with 18 bases spanning the gap. As DNA, the CDR3 is TGTGCCAGCAGCTTGACCGCGGCCTCGCTGCGGGAGACCCAGTACTTC. Amino acids: CASSLTAASLRETQYF.

The V gene is TRBV6-6, the J gene TRBJ2-7, with TRBD2 matching over 13 bases. J was trimmed by 4 bases and V by 6 bases; bases with no gene match: 6. CDR3 length: 15 amino acids. CDR1 is MNHNY, CDR2 SVGAGI, per germline (reference sequence). CDR3: CASSRTSGGAYEQYF. DNA of the CDR3: TGTGCCAGCAGCCGCACTAGCGGGGGGGCTTACGAGCAGTACTTC.